This T cell receptor (beta chain) was found in a study of T cell responses to AZD1222 COVID-19 vaccine. Whole-study context: Pooled together were second doses at about 4 or about 12 weeks.

Notes on the study in general: Reportedly, nearly half the spike-specific TCRs target unmutated variant regions. The donors showed a predominance of white British ancestry and of females, with possible underestimation of clonal diversity. Baseline seropositives among AZD1222 recipients totaled only 5 to 7.

For this clone: What it binds is unknown.

V lost 5 bases, J lost 1 base, and 15 bases lay in between. The CDR3 contains 16 residues. The germline V gene encodes CDR1 SEHNR and CDR2 FQNEAQ (reference sequence). Sequencing was performed with immunoSEQ multiplex PCR; in TCRdb, only in-frame clones are kept and a portion is missing. The sample lists some 100,000 clones, 85% to 90% occurring once. This TCR came from an adult in good health. The sequencing used peripheral blood, collected on day 0 of AZD1222 vaccination. The J gene is TRBJ2-1, the V gene TRBV7-9, with no clear D. The chain's CDR3 is CASSALPDGSYNEQFF. The CDR3 nucleotides are TGTGCCAGCAGCGCCCTACCCGACGGATCCTACAATGAGCAGTTCTTC.